A selection of T cell receptor beta chains follows, all from one sample in a study of T-cell reconstitution after alpha-beta-depleted transplantation in children. TCRdb re-called the PCR reads through MiXCR, storing one row per CDR3 protein. The table has some 600,000 distinct CDR3 sequences, 13% seen once. The starting material was PBMCs, mostly from graft donor cells, obtained 360 days after TCRalphabeta/CD19-depleted stem cell transplant. The receptors were sampled from a male patient aged 10-17 years who had a stem cell transplant for acute myeloid leukemia, so the T cells may come from the graft donor. Both conserved end residues are part of each CDR3.

V gene	J gene	CDR3 protein
TRBV7-2	TRBJ2-1	CASSLGAGGEFF
TRBV7-8	TRBJ2-2	CASKKGGLPGRRELFF
TRBV9	TRBJ2-5	CASSVGTTQETQYF
TRBV27	TRBJ2-2	CASSLRKQSNTGELFF
TRBV27	TRBJ2-1	CASSLPGQGYNEQFF
TRBV7-9	TRBJ2-3	CASSPPAGRVKDTQYF
TRBV20-1	TRBJ2-1	CSAPPGAYYNEQFF
TRBV6-2/TRBV6-3	TRBJ2-1	CASSYGFSGKWEQFF
TRBV30	TRBJ1-3	CAWGADSKMNTIYF
TRBV27	TRBJ2-7	CASSPYTGLAGGEQYF
TRBV7-2	TRBJ2-7	CASSTGTLTPYEQYF